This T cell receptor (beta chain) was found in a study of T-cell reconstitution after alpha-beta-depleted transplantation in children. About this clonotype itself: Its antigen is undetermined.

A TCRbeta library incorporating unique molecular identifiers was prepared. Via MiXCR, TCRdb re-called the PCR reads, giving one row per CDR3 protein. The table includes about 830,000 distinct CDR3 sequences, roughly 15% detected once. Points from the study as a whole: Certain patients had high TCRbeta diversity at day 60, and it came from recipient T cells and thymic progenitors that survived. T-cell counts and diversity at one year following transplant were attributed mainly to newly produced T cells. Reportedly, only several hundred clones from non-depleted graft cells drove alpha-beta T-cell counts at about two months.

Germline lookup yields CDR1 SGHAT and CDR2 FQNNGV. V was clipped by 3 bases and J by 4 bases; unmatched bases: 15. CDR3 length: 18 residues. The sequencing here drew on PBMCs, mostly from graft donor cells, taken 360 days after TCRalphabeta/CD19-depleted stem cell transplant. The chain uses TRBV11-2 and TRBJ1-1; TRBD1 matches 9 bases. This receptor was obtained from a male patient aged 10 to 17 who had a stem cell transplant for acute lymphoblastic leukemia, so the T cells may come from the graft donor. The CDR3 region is CASSFSRTGAPRVTEAFF. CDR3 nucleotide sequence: TGTGCCAGCAGCTTCTCCCGGACAGGGGCCCCGAGGGTCACTGAAGCTTTCTTT.